Listed below are T cell receptor beta chains from one sample, sequenced in a study of blood T cell repertoires in COVID-19. Sequenced by immunoSEQ multiplex PCR; TCRdb stores in-frame clones only, minus some. Among around 310,000 clones, 90% were seen once, and the ten largest hold around 0.97%. The sequencing sample was made of peripheral blood. The receptors come from a woman in her thirties or forties with COVID-19, enrolled during active disease. Both conserved end residues are trimmed from each CDR3. Fields, in order: V gene, D gene, CDR3 protein. A D gene is named only where the DNA matches it firmly.

>TRBV6-1|NA
ASSEPRRGGNYGYT
>TRBV11-2|NA
ASSYGQRTNYGYT
>TRBV12-3/TRBV12-4|NA
ASSLGQAKF
>TRBV14|NA
ASSQVGVGYEQF
>TRBV24-1|TRBD2
ATLEGREAYNEQF
>TRBV5-6|NA
ASSLAVMGTEAF
>TRBV10-3|NA
AISERGGATNTEAF
>TRBV9|TRBD2
ASSLSGSRTGELF
>TRBV19|NA
ASRLPGQGTYGYT
>TRBV12-3/TRBV12-4|NA
ASRDIREQF
>TRBV2|TRBD1
ASRTQGAAYGYT
>TRBV5-1|TRBD2
ASSSLAGGGYNEQF
>TRBV6-5|TRBD1
ASSYKGQLPNYGYT
>TRBV18|NA
ASSPGDGEKLF
>TRBV12-3/TRBV12-4|NA
ASSLAFEIWF
>TRBV11-3|NA
ASSPSGADTQY
>TRBV25-1|TRBD2
ASSGRLAGGTDTQY
>TRBV14|TRBD1
ASSLGQGAGEAF
>TRBV5-4|NA
ASSLGSPDTEAF
>TRBV5-4|NA
ASSLAPADTQY
>TRBV7-2|NA
ASSLQDSSSYEQY
>TRBV28|NA
ASSLAGRDNEQF
>TRBV4-1|TRBD1
ASSQDNRGPWETQY
>TRBV7-9|NA
ASSSQRGSTEAF
>TRBV3-1/TRBV3-2|NA
ASSPSGDTEAF
>TRBV6-5|TRBD2
ASSYSTSGGYEQY
>TRBV27|NA
ASADRGITDTQY
>TRBV6-1|NA
ASSDPGRDTEAF
>TRBV9|NA
ASSVAGETEAF
>TRBV25-1|NA
ASTEFGHQKETQY
>TRBV7-3|TRBD2
ASSLASGIGGTQY
>TRBV4-3|TRBD2
ASSRLVSASGSSGPSETQY
>TRBV5-1|NA
ASSLVRAGELF
>TRBV9|TRBD1
ASSPGGYGDEQF
>TRBV3-1/TRBV3-2|NA
ASSQQGQGYT
>TRBV19|TRBD2
ASSTRSLAGDTDTQY
>TRBV5-8|TRBD1
ASSPGQGSRNTEAF
>TRBV6-2/TRBV6-3|TRBD1
ASSFSGTGAGNTIY